This T cell receptor (beta chain) was captured by sequencing in a study of blood T cell repertoires in COVID-19. Across the study: Acute-phase and convalescent COVID-19 samples originated in the United States, Italy and Spain.

V shed 1 base and J 3 bases; nucleotides not matched to a gene: 2. There are 14 residues in the CDR3. In germline, CDR1 is KGHSH, CDR2 LQKENI. Using immunoSEQ multiplex PCR, the repertoire was profiled, and TCRdb retains in-frame clones only, with some absent. The sample lists about 210,000 clones, around 85% occurring once. This sequence was found in a man aged 40-49 years with acute or convalescent COVID-19. Sequenced: peripheral blood. The V gene is TRBV18, the J gene TRBJ2-5; TRBD1 aligns across 7 bases. The CDR3 sequence is CASSPRQGEETQYF. The CDR3 DNA sequence: TGTGCCAGCTCACCACGTCAGGGGGAAGAGACCCAGTACTTC.